This TCR beta chain emerged from a study of identical twins. Broader study findings: In cord blood, abundant beta clonotypes had fewer insertions; memory showed no trend.

There are many counts of this clonotype. Antigen specificity is unknown. Germline CDR1 GTSNPN, CDR2 SVGIG (reference sequence). V was trimmed by 0 bases and J by 8 bases, leaving 16 bases between them. There are 14 residues in the CDR3. TCRdb recomputed calls from the 5' RACE reads with MiXCR, one row per CDR3 protein. The table has about 240,000 distinct CDR3 sequences, 10% to 13% seen once; the top ten hold over 8%. V is TRBV30 and J is TRBJ1-2; D not certain. This TCR derives from a man aged 50-60 years in good health. Sample: memory T cells sorted from blood. The CDR3 region is CAWSVPHLDGGYTF. CDR3 bases: TGTGCCTGGAGTGTACCTCACCTCGATGGGGGCTACACCTTC.